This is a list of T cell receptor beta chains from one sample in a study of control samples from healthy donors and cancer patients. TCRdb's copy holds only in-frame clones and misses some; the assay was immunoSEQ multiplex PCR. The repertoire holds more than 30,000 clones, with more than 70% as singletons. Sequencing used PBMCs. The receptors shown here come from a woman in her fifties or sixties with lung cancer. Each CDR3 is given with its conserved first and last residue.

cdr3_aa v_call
CASSLDRDSSYNSPLHF TRBV4-1
CASSEVGVAQPQHF TRBV6-1
CASSGTTVKVEQYF TRBV5-1
CASTVAGGHNEQFF TRBV9
CASSAGQRENEQYF TRBV9
CASSQQSQPQHF TRBV4-2
CASSFSTQETQYF TRBV7-2
CASSPGDRGFLGEQYF TRBV3-1/TRBV3-2
CASSLGNNFNEQFF TRBV5-6
CASSLGAGAGEQYF TRBV18
CASSDWGAGEQFF TRBV10-1
CASSVGSQGYGYTF TRBV25-1
CASSMSAAAGNTIYF TRBV19
CASSLGSGAGPSYNEQFF TRBV5-4
CATSRDSSMTSGLYEQYF TRBV15
CASTPLTYQPQHF TRBV6-5
CASSQPSGVRGAGVGSTDTQYF TRBV4-1
CSVTGINTEAFF TRBV29-1
CASRGNTGELFF TRBV6-5
CASSAVAGAHSNQPQHF TRBV18
CASSPTGTELRFF TRBV19
CSAGGIYEQYF TRBV20-1
CASSVNGPIATGELFF TRBV9
CASSIGTGTKTEAFF TRBV19
CASSPRGPGNSPLHF TRBV7-2
CASSQRQGMNTEAFF TRBV6-5
CASKAGSTDTQYF TRBV27
CASSVAGPGTGGYEQYF TRBV4-2
CASSQPLDFTSRIEGYEQYF TRBV4-1
CASSISAGEAFF TRBV19
CASRVYGGETQYF TRBV6-5
CASSQESSGSSNEQFF TRBV4-1
CASSQRETGADEAFF TRBV4-1
CASSVQLNYGYTF TRBV9
CASSITLVYEQYF TRBV19
CASSREVGEKLFF TRBV18
CAGSVGSGDSTDTQYF TRBV9
CASSLEAQETQYF TRBV5-4
CASSRQGDYGYTF TRBV6-5
CASSLQGAQAGYTF TRBV7-2
CATSGTGGGELFF TRBV24-1
CASSQDSTYNEQFF TRBV3-1/TRBV3-2
CASSGYRGLNTEAFF TRBV19
CASSSGTARQKNTIYF TRBV7-2
CASSKQGNYGYTF TRBV19
CASRLGTDLNSPLHF TRBV7-6
CASSWAEDTQYF TRBV5-6
CASSESRAQDTQYF TRBV10-1
CASSPTRDTYEQYF TRBV18
CARSLRKGHQPQHF TRBV5-3
CASSLSRGHGQPQHF TRBV7-9
CASSQRTGGNDSPLHF TRBV18
CASSLAPMWQYEQYF TRBV7-2
CASSLRGRAEAFF TRBV9
CASSPWVGSEQFF TRBV10-2
CASSSQGRSYEQYF TRBV11-3
CAINRANTEAFF TRBV5-1
CASSFSPGGVNTEAFF TRBV7-3